This T cell receptor beta chain is drawn from a study of technical replicates of blood from a handful of donors. The V and J ends lost 3 bases and 8 bases, in that order; junction bases with no gene match: 11. The CDR3 runs 16 residues. Germline CDR1 SGHRS, CDR2 YFSETQ. Profiling relied on immunoSEQ multiplex PCR, and the TCRdb table lists in-frame clones only, not all of them. This sample has about 74,000 clones; around 95% occur once, and the top ten carry 0.3% to 0.4%. The sequence was obtained from a human donor in good health. The chain has TRBV5-1 and TRBJ2-1; TRBD2 matches at 10 bases. The sequenced material came from T cells isolated from PBMCs. In DNA form, the CDR3 reads TGCGCCAGCAGCTCTGAAGGTCTAGCGGGAGTCGATGAGCAGTTCTTC. Protein product: CASSSEGLAGVDEQFF. Full variable domain (rest looked up from reference TRBV5-1 and TRBJ2-1): KAGVTQTPRYLIKTRGQQVTLSCSPISGHRSVSWYQQTPGQGLQFLFEYFSETQRNKGNFPGRFSGRQFSNSRSEMNVSTLELGDSALYLCASSSEGLAGVDEQFFGPGTRLTVL.